The TCR beta chain described here comes from a study of T cells in Graves' hyperthyroidism and ophthalmopathy. General observations from the study: Most thyroid clonotypes that were expanded above 0.001 also turned up in blood. Separating ophthalmopathy from stable hyperthyroidism was achieved by a 13 V-J model.

Remarks on this clonotype: What it recognizes is unknown.

This CDR3 has 14 residues. CDR1 and CDR2 (germline): SGHTA, FQGTGA. V was cut by 6 bases and J by 0 bases, with 10 bases left in between. Regions amplified from RNA transcripts were the TCR beta CDR3 regions. First-round RT-PCR of the TCR CDR3 relied on the HTBI primer set. A single record per CDR3 protein comes from TCRdb applying MiXCR to the multiplex PCR reads. The table shows 480,000 or so distinct CDR3 sequences, with 40% to 50% occurring only once. This TCR derives from an adult woman with Graves' disease, either hyperthyroidism or ophthalmopathy (not recorded which). The sequencing input was peripheral blood or thyroid tissue (not recorded which). The chain uses TRBV7-3 and TRBJ2-3; TRBD2 is a possible D gene (6 bases). CDR3 amino acids: CASRLGTSTDTQYF. DNA for the CDR3: TGTGCCAGCAGACTAGGGACTAGCACAGATACGCAGTATTTT.